This T cell receptor (beta chain) derives from a study of cytomegalovirus exposure and HLA in healthy donors. The study's findings and limits: The authors later found HLA-associated TCR beta chains more clonally expanded than equally common others. For cytomegalovirus status, the classifier reportedly gave diagnoses with high specificity and sensitivity. The majority of CMV-associated TCR beta chains were reported as apparently HLA-restricted in a later analysis.

Donors were nominally healthy when sampled, though unrecorded immune exposures were likely. As for this clone: Its antigen is currently unknown.

13 Jbeta primers and 60 Vbeta primers were used for the PCR. Clones were sequenced by immunoSEQ multiplex PCR, and TCRdb holds only the in-frame ones, with some missing. The table includes some 170,000 clones, around 70% detected once. V shed 0 bases and J shed 7 bases, with 13 bases lying between them. The germline gives CDR1 LNHDA, CDR2 SQIVND (reference sequence). The CDR3 is 15 residues long. The chain employs TRBV19 and TRBJ1-5; maybe TRBD1 (5 bases). The source is a man aged 18-30 years in good health and CMV-seropositive. The source material was PBMCs. The CDR3 sequence: CASSIDRQGGQPQHF. CDR3 DNA: TGTGCCAGTAGTATAGATCGCCAGGGAGGGCAGCCCCAGCATTTT.